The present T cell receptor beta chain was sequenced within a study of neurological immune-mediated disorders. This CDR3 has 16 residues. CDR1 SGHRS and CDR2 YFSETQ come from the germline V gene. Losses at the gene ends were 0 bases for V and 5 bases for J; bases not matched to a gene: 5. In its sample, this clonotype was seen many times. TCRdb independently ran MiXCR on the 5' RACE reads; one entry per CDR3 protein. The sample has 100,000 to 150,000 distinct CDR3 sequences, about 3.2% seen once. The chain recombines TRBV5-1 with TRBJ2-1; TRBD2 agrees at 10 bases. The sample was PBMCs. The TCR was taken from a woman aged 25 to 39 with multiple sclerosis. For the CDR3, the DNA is TGCGCCAGCAGCTTGGGAGGGACTAGCGCACACAATGAGCAGTTCTTC. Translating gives CASSLGGTSAHNEQFF.